The T cell receptor beta chain under discussion was sequenced for a study of cytomegalovirus exposure and HLA in healthy donors (dated by TCRdb to about 2017). A note on the overall study: An earlier analysis of roughly 630 of the donors reported approximately 270 Gb of sequence data and more than 90 million unique TCR beta sequences from some 180 million T cells. An early release covering more than 500 HLA-typed donors comprised approximately 300 gigabases of sequencing data and 85 million or so unique TCR sequences. The genetic ancestry cluster associated with self-reported Caucasian donors included roughly 84% of the roughly 400 genotyped donors. The aim of the study was to test whether cataloging public T cell receptors could identify signatures of past pathogen exposure. The T cell repertoires of 550 to 850 subjects were profiled by immunosequencing and related to cytomegalovirus serostatus. In addition to the first cohort of 666 subjects, a separate validation cohort of 130 or so different subjects was used. The study combined high-throughput TCR immunosequencing, statistical association of individual TCRs with disease status, and machine learning to predict cytomegalovirus infection status. To study patterns of TCR occurrence, a later analysis re-analyzed previously published TCR beta repertoires from around 660 donors and added high-resolution HLA genotyping. The later analysis used no new phenotypic data to find candidate immune exposures, relying instead on TCR beta sequences and their occurrence across donors. An earlier analysis of 587 of the donors used high-throughput TCR beta sequencing to judge whether each TCR beta V gene segment behaved as functional or pseudogenic. Donor age, sex, ethnicity and CMV serostatus were collected together with the repertoire data. Genome-wide SNP genotypes for about 65% of the 666 donors were used in a later genetic analysis, which treated that subset as a discovery cohort. All discovery cohort repertoires had been generated on a single sequencing platform. HLA typing included class I and class II loci at four-digit resolution. The number of typed donors differed by locus: about 620-640 for A, B, C, DRB1 and DQB1; 522 for DQA1; around 580 for DPA1; and some 450 for DPB1. About five DR-DQ haplotypes were treated as single units for association and clustering because of strong linkage in the cohort. Across 398 genotyped donors of the cohort, an average of approximately 240,000 unique TCR beta nucleotide sequences per donor were sequenced, and 15% to 20% of those sequences were non-productive.

The germline V gene (reference sequence) supplies CDR1 SEHNR and CDR2 FQNEAQ. Its CDR3 holds 16 amino acids, cysteine through phenylalanine. The only DNA kept is the CDR3, 48 bases in frame from the first base. Receptors were amplified or captured by the immunoSEQ multiplex PCR assay. A mixture of 60 forward primers for TCR Vbeta segments and 13 reverse primers for TCR Jbeta segments was used in the multiplex PCR. The CDR3 region of rearranged TCR beta genes was amplified from genomic DNA by a multiplex PCR assay. On the Illumina HiSeq System, the amplified TCR beta libraries were sequenced as 87-base-pair reads. The authors processed their data as follows. A later analysis counted 75 million to 100 million unique TCR beta chains across the 666 repertoires, and roughly 11 million of these chains were shared by at least two donors. Raw reads were error-corrected and collapsed into unique sequences by a nearest-neighbor algorithm in which closely related sequences were merged to remove PCR and sequencing errors. To assign V, D and J gene segments, CDR3 sequences were aligned to IMGT reference sequences. For a sequence to be retained, at least a six-nucleotide match to both a V gene segment and a J gene segment was required. Rearrangements were called productive when the CDR3 lacked stop codons and stayed in frame with V and J; all others were non-productive. CDR3 was defined by IMGT convention, running from the second conserved V-encoded cysteine to the conserved J-encoded phenylalanine. The earlier analysis of a few hundred of the donors excluded sequences that lacked an unambiguous match to a single V gene segment. An earlier analysis of a few hundred of the donors called V segments functional above 56.7% productive rearrangements and segregating when the between-donor standard deviation exceeded 5%. To diagnose cytomegalovirus status from the catalog of TCR beta chain sequences, a statistical classification framework was built. V and J gene assignment, in a later analysis, came from comparing TCR nucleotide sequences with IMGT/GENE-DB human TR gene sequences. A later analysis assigned CDR3 sequences and most-parsimonious VDJ recombination scenarios with the TCRdist pipeline. In a later analysis, each TCR beta chain was defined by its CDR3 amino acid sequence together with its V-gene family, and reads without a unique V-gene family were excluded. As a way to deal with suspected cross-contamination and a sequencing artifact, a later analysis dropped over 550 nucleotide sequences that were highly shared and had low generation probability. In a later analysis, a clonal expansion index was calculated for each public chain from normalized within-repertoire ranks of inferred template counts. A later analysis computed generation probabilities with a VDJ recombination model fitted to out-of-frame rearrangements, and checked the results against IGoR. In a later analysis, hypergeometric tests were used to score TCR-TCR, TCR-HLA and TCR-CMV co-occurrence, with a repertoire-size bias correction applied to TCR pairs. To estimate false discovery rates, a later analysis permuted the HLA or CMV assignments 20 times. In a later analysis, co-occurring TCRs were grouped using DBSCAN, with TCRdist sequence similarity added in when clustering inside HLA-allele-positive subsets. Repertoires with fewer than 30,000 or more than 120,000 public chains were left out of co-occurrence clustering, as were a few repertoires with anomalous nucleotide sharing. This immuneACCESS table, as held by TCRdb, lists in-frame sequences with V and J called but not all clones. Of the missing ones, under half trace to an unresolved V gene in checked studies; the others have no known cause. Clone size and V and J calls were adopted from that table, with D and trimming inferred from the DNA. Recorded for this sample are fewer than 250,000 clones; 82% of them occurred a single time. The biggest ten clones account for around 6% of the sample.

The cohort comprised some 680 healthy bone marrow donors. All cohort members were sampled while nominally healthy, although unrecorded immune exposures were likely present. The donor was CMV seropositive and was included in the group of about 290 seropositive cohort members. Each donor provided a peripheral blood sample, and peripheral blood mononuclear cells were used for TCR beta sequencing. The Qiagen DNeasy Blood Extraction Kit was used to extract genomic DNA from the blood cell samples. Overall results and qualifications from the work: A total of 150 to 200 TCR beta chains were listed by the study as associated with cytomegalovirus. In both the original and validation cohorts, the classifier was reported to diagnose cytomegalovirus status with high specificity and sensitivity. HLA typing was unavailable for some donors at each locus, so association tests used only the typed subset. Because counts were too low, some 16 rarely observed V segments, including chromosome 9 orphons, were excluded from the earlier analysis of around 590 of the donors. In an earlier analysis of fewer than 750 of the donors, most TCR beta V segments were observed in productive rearrangements about 87% or about 30% of the time, broadly matching IMGT annotations. Most CMV-associated TCR beta chains appeared to be HLA-restricted in a later analysis, and the HLA associations seemed to be driven largely by CMV exposure. For the cohort, immune exposure information was limited to CMV serostatus. Some IMGT-functional V segments, including TRBV6-2 and TRBV6-3, could not be told apart with the 87-base-pair reads, so those segments were excluded. Presence/absence analyses assumed roughly uniform sequencing depth across donors, an assumption that may not hold. Most TCR sequences were seen in very few donors, while some public TCRs were found in many individuals. Correlated functional status among segregating V segments might be attributable to linkage disequilibrium, but an unknown experimental factor could not be ruled out. A group of highly shared sequence variants was considered likely to be a technical artifact of the sequencing pipeline. A later analysis associated approximately 17,000 TCR beta sequences with specific HLA alleles at a false discovery rate of 0.05. Several of the top co-occurrence clusters appeared to be linked to parvovirus B19, influenza, CMV and Epstein-Barr virus, according to a later analysis. Only TCR beta chains were sequenced in this cohort, and the absence of alpha or paired-chain data limited detectable features. It was suggested by the authors that the approach could potentially be generalized to other disease states and immunological phenotypes. Three of the identified cytomegalovirus-associated TCR beta chains were confirmed in vitro to be specific for cytomegalovirus antigens. When HLA alleles, especially DR and DQ, strongly co-occurred, TCR associations were difficult to assign to individual alleles. A further reported finding was that TCR beta sequences accurately predicted the HLA-A and HLA-B alleles for most subjects in the first cohort. In a later analysis, the rate of TCR association differed among HLA loci, with DRB1 alleles having the most associated TCRs and HLA-C alleles having the fewest. A later genetic analysis associated a missense DCLRE1C variant with V-gene and J-gene trimming of TCR beta chains, and an independent cohort replicated the association. In a later genetic analysis, fewer N-insertions in productive TCRs were reported among donors in an Asian-associated ancestry cluster than the approximately 630-donor mean. In a later analysis, HLA-associated TCR beta chains were found to be more clonally expanded and to have lower generation probabilities than equally common non-associated chains.

A remark on this clone: It has no known antigen specificity. No qualities accompany the bases; no much larger clone lies one base away.

The chain is assembled from TRBV7-9 and TRBJ2-5; TRBD2 fits 14 bases in the junction. The better agreement between TRBJ2-7 and the DNA end casts doubt on the J call. This clonotype was obtained from a man aged 35-49 years in good health and CMV-seropositive. Sequenced sample: PBMCs. The DNA sequence is TGTGCCAGCAGCCCCCGGACTAGCGGGAGGAAGGGCGAGCAGTACTTC. Its protein reads: CASSPRTSGRKGEQYF.